What follows is one TCR beta chain and its context. Its target is not known. This sample stems from a study of T cell repertoires in cytomegalovirus infection. Across the study: Indications came from public TCR beta signatures; they pointed to CMV infection and to a matching HLA type. General observations from the study: Carriers of CMV and the relevant HLA type were discriminated by public TCR beta frequency. Ex vivo, HLA-C-restricted CMV-specific TCR beta clonotypes prevailed over the rest of the response.

V lost 4 bases to trimming and J lost 7 bases, with 11 bases between them. This CDR3 contains 14 residues. Germline CDR1 is MGHRA and CDR2 is YSYEKL. A single record per CDR3 protein comes from TCRdb applying MiXCR to the reads. The repertoire consists of over 150,000 distinct CDR3 sequences, with around 15% occurring once and the leading ten covering 25% to 30%. Sequencing was carried out using PBMCs. The V call is TRBV4-1, the J call TRBJ1-6; D call uncertain. This clonotype originated in a human donor in good health (CMV status not recorded). Some clones in this sample may be carry-over from other donors' samples. The CDR3 sequence is CASSRGFGNSPLHF. The CDR3 bases are TGCGCCAGCAGCCGAGGGTTCGGCAATTCACCCCTCCACTTT.